This TCR beta chain was sequenced for a study of Graves' ophthalmopathy and Graves' hyperthyroidism. Whole-study context: Ahead of any treatment, peripheral blood was obtained at the initial diagnosis. The study's findings and limits: Blood contained most expanded thyroid clonotypes exceeding 0.001 frequency.

Ten or more counts support this clonotype. Its antigen remains unidentified. This CDR3 has 14 amino acids. V gave up 8 bases and J gave up 6 bases; unmatched junction bases: 10. Germline V gene data show CDR1 as MNHEY and CDR2 as SVGAGI. TCR beta CDR3 amplification used RNA transcripts. RT-PCR with HTBI primers came first, then second-round multiplex PCR. TCRdb processed the multiplex PCR reads anew with MiXCR; each CDR3 protein has one entry. The sample has about 410,000 distinct CDR3 sequences, 15% to 20% seen once. The study excluded patients with other autoimmune diseases, uncontrolled infections, pregnancy or lactation. Around 10 ml of fresh blood yielded the PBMCs by density gradient.

The material sequenced was peripheral blood. The clonotype was recovered from a woman between 18 and 30 years old with Graves' ophthalmopathy. V and J are TRBV6-5 and TRBJ2-5; TRBD1 matches at 9 bases. CDR3 sequence (DNA): TGTGCCAGCCTTCCTCCGGGACAGGGCAAGACCCAGTACTTC. This translates into CASLPPGQGKTQYF.